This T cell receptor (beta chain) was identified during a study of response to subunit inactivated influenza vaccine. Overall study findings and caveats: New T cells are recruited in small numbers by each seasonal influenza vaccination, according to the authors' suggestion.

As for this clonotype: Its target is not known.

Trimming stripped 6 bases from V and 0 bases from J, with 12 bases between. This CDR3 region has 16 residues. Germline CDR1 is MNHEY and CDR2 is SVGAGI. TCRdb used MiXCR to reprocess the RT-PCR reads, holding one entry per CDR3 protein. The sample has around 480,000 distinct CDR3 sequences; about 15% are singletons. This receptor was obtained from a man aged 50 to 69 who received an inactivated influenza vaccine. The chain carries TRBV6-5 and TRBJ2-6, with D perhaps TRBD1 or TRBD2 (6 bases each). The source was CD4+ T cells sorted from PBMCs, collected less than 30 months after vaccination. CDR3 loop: CASSDRTNSGANVLTF. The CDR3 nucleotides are TGTGCCAGCAGCGACAGGACTAACTCTGGGGCCAACGTCCTGACTTTC.